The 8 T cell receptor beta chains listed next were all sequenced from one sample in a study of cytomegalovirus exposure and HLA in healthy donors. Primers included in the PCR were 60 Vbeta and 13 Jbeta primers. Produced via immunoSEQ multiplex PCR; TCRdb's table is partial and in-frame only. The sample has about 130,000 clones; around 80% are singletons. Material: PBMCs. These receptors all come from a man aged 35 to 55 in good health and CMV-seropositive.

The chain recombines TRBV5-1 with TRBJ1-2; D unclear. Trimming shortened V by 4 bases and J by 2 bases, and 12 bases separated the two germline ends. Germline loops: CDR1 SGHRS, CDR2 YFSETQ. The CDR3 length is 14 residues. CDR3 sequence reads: CASSPLTANYGYTF. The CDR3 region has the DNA TGCGCCAGCAGCCCCCTTACAGCAAACTATGGCTACACCTTC.

The CDR3 region has the DNA TGTGCCAGCCTATCTCTCGGGTTTGGGATGCGGGGCTATGGCTACACCTTC. Translating gives CASLSLGFGMRGYGYTF. The genes are TRBV25-1 and TRBJ1-2; D ambiguous. Per germline, CDR1 MGHDK and CDR2 SYGVNS. Trimming stripped 8 bases from V and 4 bases from J, with 26 bases between. The length of the CDR3 is 17 residues.

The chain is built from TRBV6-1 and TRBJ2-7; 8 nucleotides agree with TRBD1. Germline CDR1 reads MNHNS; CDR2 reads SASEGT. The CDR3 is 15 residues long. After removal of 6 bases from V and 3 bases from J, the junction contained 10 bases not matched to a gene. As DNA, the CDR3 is TGTGCCAGCAGGACAGGGGCAGGTAGTGGCTACGAGCAGTACTTC. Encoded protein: CASRTGAGSGYEQYF.

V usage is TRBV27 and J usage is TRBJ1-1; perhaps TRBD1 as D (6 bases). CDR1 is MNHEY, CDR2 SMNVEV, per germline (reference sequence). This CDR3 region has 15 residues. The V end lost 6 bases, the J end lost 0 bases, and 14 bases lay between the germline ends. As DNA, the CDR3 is TGTGCCAGCAGATCAACAGGGCCTGTGAACACTGAAGCTTTCTTT. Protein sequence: CASRSTGPVNTEAFF.

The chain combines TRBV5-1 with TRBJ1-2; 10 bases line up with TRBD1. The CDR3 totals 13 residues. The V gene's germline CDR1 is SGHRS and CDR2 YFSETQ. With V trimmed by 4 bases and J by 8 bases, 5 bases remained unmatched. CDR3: CASSEGQGTGYTF. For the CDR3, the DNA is TGCGCCAGCAGCGAGGGACAGGGGACCGGCTACACCTTC.

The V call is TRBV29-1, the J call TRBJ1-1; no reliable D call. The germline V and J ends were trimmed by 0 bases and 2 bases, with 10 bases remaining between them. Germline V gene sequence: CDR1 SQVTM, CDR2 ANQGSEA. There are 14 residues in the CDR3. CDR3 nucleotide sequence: TGCAGCGTTGAAGATCCGAGCGGTAACACTGAAGCTTTCTTT. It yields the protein CSVEDPSGNTEAFF.

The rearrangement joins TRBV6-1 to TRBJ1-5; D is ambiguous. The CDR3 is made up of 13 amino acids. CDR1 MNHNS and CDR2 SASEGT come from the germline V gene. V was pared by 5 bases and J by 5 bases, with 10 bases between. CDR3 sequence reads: CASSFGRDQPQHF. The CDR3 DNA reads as TGTGCCAGCAGTTTTGGGCGGGATCAGCCCCAGCATTTT.

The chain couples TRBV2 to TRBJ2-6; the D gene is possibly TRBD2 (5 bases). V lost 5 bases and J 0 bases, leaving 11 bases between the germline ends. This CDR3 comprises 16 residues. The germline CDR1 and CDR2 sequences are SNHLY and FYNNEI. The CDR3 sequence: CASSRTVSSGANVLTF. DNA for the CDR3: TGTGCCAGCAGTCGGACTGTTTCCTCTGGGGCCAACGTCCTGACTTTC.